This TCR beta chain emerged from a study of blood T cells in healthy people across ages. Regarding the study as a whole: There were more naive CD4+ cells and higher diversity in long-lived donors than in aged donors.

Peripheral blood was drawn, approximately 9.7 milliliters per donor. Comments on this clonotype: Its antigen remains unknown. The germline gene is not matched at one end of the junction; a read error may be the cause.

The CDR3 contains 15 residues. CDR1 is MDHEN, CDR2 SYDVKM, per germline. A second PCR, run for roughly 6 to 11 cycles, used a sample-barcoded 5' primer plus a J-beta primer mix. Sequencing yielded, for each sample, at least 3 million paired-end reads carrying CDR3. In TCRdb, the 5' RACE reads were re-called with MiXCR into one record per CDR3 protein. The data hold some 780,000 distinct CDR3 sequences, with roughly 50% observed a single time. The sequencing input was blood. The origin of this receptor is a man aged 35 to 55 in good health. The chain couples TRBV28 to TRBJ2-7; D perhaps matches TRBD1 (5 bases). CDR3 residues: CAGSLRFDSSYEQYF. For the CDR3, the DNA is TGTGCCGGCAGTTTAAGATTCGACAGCTCCTACGAGCAGTACTTC.